Listed here is a single TCR beta chain. Its antigen is undetermined. These data belong to a study of shared clonotypes between healthy human individuals. Study overall: A donor's plate count was three for CD4 naive and three for CD4 memory; CD8 naive had two and CD8 memory one.

Produced via immunoSEQ multiplex PCR; TCRdb's table is partial and in-frame only. The data hold some 700,000 clones, with around 90% observed a single time. Overall study results and limits: Large sequencing depth failed to make sorted-subset sequencing complete, rarefaction showed.

The sample taken for sequencing was memory CD8+ T cells from PBMCs. Subset meaning: CD45RO+ cells pooled with CCR7-negative TemRA cells. This clonotype was obtained from a man younger than 35 in good health. Some clones in this sample may be carry-over from other donors' samples.

CDR3 amino acids: CASSPGTGWNTEAFF. The CDR3 DNA reads TGTGCCAGCAGCCCCGGTACAGGGTGGAACACTGAAGCTTTCTTT. V is TRBV5-4 and J is TRBJ1-1; D may be TRBD1 (6 bases). Per the germline V gene, CDR1 is SGHNT and CDR2 is YYREEE (reference sequence). V was trimmed by 4 bases and J by 1 base, leaving 14 bases between them. The length of the CDR3 is 15 residues. Looking up the rest from reference TRBV5-4 and TRBJ1-1 gives the full variable domain: ETGVTQSPTHLIKTRGQQVTLRCSSQSGHNTVSWYQQALGQGPQFIFQYYREEENGRGNFPPRFSGLQFPNYSSELNVNALELDDSALYLCASSPGTGWNTEAFFGQGTRLTVV.